The next 23 T cell receptor beta chains were all read from a single sample in a study of cytomegalovirus exposure and HLA in healthy donors. PCR employed 60 Vbeta and 13 Jbeta primers. Profiled with immunoSEQ multiplex PCR; TCRdb holds only in-frame clones, not every one. The repertoire consists of under 200,000 clones, with more than 60% occurring once and the leading ten covering 2.5% to 3.5%. The source material was PBMCs. All receptors come from a female donor in good health and CMV-seronegative.

There are a few counts of this clone. The chain has TRBV19 and TRBJ2-5; a possible D gene is TRBD2 (5 bases). Deletions cut 5 bases from V and 2 bases from J, with 15 bases between. CDR3 length: 15 amino acids. The V gene's germline CDR1 is LNHDA and CDR2 SQIVND (reference sequence). The CDR3 protein is CASSWASSLQETQYF. The CDR3 coding sequence is TGTGCCAGTAGTTGGGCTAGCTCCCTACAAGAGACCCAGTACTTC. Combining the CDR3 with reference TRBV19 and TRBJ2-5 gives the whole variable domain DGGITQSPKYLFRKEGQNVTLSCEQNLNHDAMYWYRQDPGQGLRLIYYSQIVNDFQKGDIAEGYSVSREKKESFPLTVTSAQKNPTAFYLCASSWASSLQETQYFGPGTRLLVL.

This chain uses TRBV6-5 with TRBJ1-5; D is possibly TRBD1 (5 bases). Trimming removed 6 bases at V and 5 bases at J, with 14 bases between. Per the germline V gene, CDR1 is MNHEY and CDR2 is SVGAGI. The CDR3 loop spans 14 amino acids. CDR3 nucleotide sequence: TGTGCCAGCAGACCGAACAGGAAAGATCAGCCCCAGCATTTT. Encoded protein: CASRPNRKDQPQHF.

This clone has a handful of counts. The rearrangement joins TRBV19 to TRBJ1-5, with a tentative D call TRBD1 (5 bases). Germline assignment: CDR1 LNHDA and CDR2 SQIVND (reference sequence). Trimming removed 7 bases at V and 3 bases at J, with 10 bases between. The CDR3 has 13 residues. This CDR3 reads CASKAGFNQPQHF. Here the CDR3 DNA reads TGTGCCAGTAAGGCAGGGTTCAATCAGCCCCAGCATTTT.

The genes are TRBV29-1 and TRBJ1-2; D perhaps matches TRBD1 (6 bases). The germline V gene has CDR1 SQVTM and CDR2 ANQGSEA. Trimming removed 2 bases from V and 7 bases from J, with 17 bases in between. The CDR3 loop spans 14 amino acids. In DNA form, the CDR3 reads TGCAGCGTTGAATCCCGGGGGGCGTTAGGTGGCTACACCTTC. Protein sequence: CSVESRGALGGYTF.

The sample holds one count of this clone. The J gene is TRBJ1-2, the V gene TRBV28, with TRBD1 as a possible D gene (6 bases). CDR3 length: 12 amino acids. Trimming stripped 5 bases from V and 4 bases from J, with 8 bases between. CDR1 and CDR2 from the germline V gene are MDHEN and SYDVKM. CDR3 residues: CASSGQPYGYTF. The DNA for the CDR3 is TGTGCCAGCAGTGGACAGCCCTATGGCTACACCTTC.

The CDR3 coding sequence is TGTGCCAGCAGTTTCACCCGGGGACAACATCAGCCCCAGCATTTT. Translated, it gives CASSFTRGQHQPQHF. The J gene is TRBJ1-5, the V gene TRBV27, with D perhaps matching TRBD1 (6 bases). Trimming left V 3 bases short and J 5 bases short, with 14 bases between. The CDR3 is made up of 15 amino acids. From germline, CDR1 is MNHEY and CDR2 SMNVEV (reference sequence).

This clone was picked up one time. V and J are TRBV19 and TRBJ2-1, with 12 nucleotides matching TRBD2. The CDR3 runs to 17 residues. The J segment lost 6 bases and the V segment lost 3 bases, leaving 9 bases of the junction unmatched. Looked up from germline, CDR1 is LNHDA and CDR2 is SQIVND (reference sequence). The CDR3, as DNA: TGTGCCAGTAGTATTCAGGCTAGCGGGGGGGCGGGCAATGAGCAGTTCTTC. Its translation is CASSIQASGGAGNEQFF.

The CDR3 region has the DNA TGTGCCAGCAGTTTCCCCGGGACTAGCGGGTTATACAATGAGCAGTTCTTC. Amino acid sequence: CASSFPGTSGLYNEQFF. The V call is TRBV27, the J call TRBJ2-1, with 12 nucleotides matching TRBD2. With V trimmed by 3 bases and J by 4 bases, 7 bases remained unmatched. This CDR3 is built from 17 residues. The germline V gene has CDR1 MNHEY and CDR2 SMNVEV (reference sequence).

The CDR3, as DNA: TGCGCCAGCAGCTTGGGGGGACTAGCGGGGGGAAACATTCAGTACTTC. It codes for CASSLGGLAGGNIQYF. V is TRBV5-1 and J is TRBJ2-4; 15 nucleotides agree with TRBD2. With 0 bases clipped from V and 6 bases from J, the junction kept 1 base outside the gene matches. Germline-derived CDR1 and CDR2 are SGHRS and YFSETQ. The CDR3 contains 16 residues.

The chain combines TRBV28 with TRBJ1-2; 7 positions agree with TRBD1. This CDR3 has 16 amino acids. Unmatched junction bases numbered 10, after V lost 6 bases and J lost 0 bases. Germline V lookup: CDR1 MDHEN, CDR2 SYDVKM. The CDR3 sequence: CASSLRDSKANYGYTF. The CDR3 DNA follows: TGTGCCAGCAGCCTCCGGGACAGTAAAGCTAACTATGGCTACACCTTC.

The V call is TRBV2, the J call TRBJ2-6, with unresolved D. V was cut by 7 bases and J by 2 bases, with 12 bases left in between. Germline V gives CDR1 SNHLY, CDR2 FYNNEI. The CDR3 totals 15 residues. CDR3 sequence: CASTKTVAGANVLTF. The CDR3, as DNA: TGTGCCAGCACCAAAACAGTGGCTGGGGCCAACGTCCTGACTTTC. The full variable domain, rest sourced from reference TRBV2 and TRBJ2-6, is EPEVTQTPSHQVTQMGQEVILRCVPISNHLYFYWYRQILGQKVEFLVSFYNNEISEKSEIFDDQFSVERPDGSNFTLKIRSTKLEDSAMYFCASTKTVAGANVLTFGAGSRLTVL.

A word on this clone: One end of the junction varies from germline; a read error may be responsible. The V and J genes are TRBV27 and TRBJ1-2, with D possibly matching TRBD1 (6 bases). Germline V gene data show CDR1 as MNHEY and CDR2 as SMNVEV (reference sequence). The CDR3 contains 15 residues. CDR3 bases: TGTGCCAGCAGCACCCGGGGGGGGGCATACTATGGCCACACCTTC. Protein: CASSTRGGAYYGHTF.

About this clone itself: No conserved phenylalanine or tryptophan ends this CDR3, so it is likely a read error. This sequence joins TRBV7-7 and TRBJ1-3, with TRBD1 matching over 7 bases. Germline V gene data show CDR1 as SSHAT and CDR2 as FNYEAQ (reference sequence). The CDR3 consists of 14 residues. V lost 5 bases to trimming and J lost 3 bases; unmatched junction nucleotides: 4. CDR3 protein: CASSEDRVGNTIYS. DNA of the CDR3: TGTGCCAGCAGCGAAGACAGGGTTGGAAACACCATATATTCT.

This rearrangement joins TRBV4-2 to TRBJ2-5, with 10 bases fitting TRBD2. This CDR3 has 17 residues. Germline V gene sequence: CDR1 LGHNA, CDR2 YNFKEQ. V lost 1 base to trimming and J lost 5 bases; unmatched junction nucleotides: 10. The DNA of the CDR3 is TGTGCCAGCAGCCAAGGGTCTAGCGGGAGAACCATGGAGACCCAGTACTTC. Its protein product is CASSQGSSGRTMETQYF.

This sequence joins TRBV30 and TRBJ1-1; the match to TRBD1 covers 8 bases. This CDR3 spans 12 amino acids. V shed 4 bases and J 5 bases; nucleotides not matched to a gene: 3. CDR1 and CDR2 from the germline V gene are GTSNPN and SVGIG (reference sequence). CDR3 sequence: CAWTGGTTEAFF. In nucleotides, the CDR3 is TGTGCCTGGACAGGGGGCACGACTGAAGCTTTCTTT.

The genes are TRBV5-1 and TRBJ2-2, with TRBD1 matching 10 bases. The germline V gene encodes CDR1 SGHRS and CDR2 YFSETQ. The CDR3 contains 15 residues. J was trimmed by 7 bases and V by 3 bases; bases with no gene match: 6. DNA of the CDR3: TGCGCCAGCAGCTCAAGACAGGGGGCGGGCGGGGAGCTGTTTTTT. It codes for CASSSRQGAGGELFF. The variable domain in full, completed from reference TRBV5-1 and TRBJ2-2, reads KAGVTQTPRYLIKTRGQQVTLSCSPISGHRSVSWYQQTPGQGLQFLFEYFSETQRNKGNFPGRFSGRQFSNSRSEMNVSTLELGDSALYLCASSSRQGAGGELFFGEGSRLTVL.

This chain joins TRBV19 and TRBJ1-5; D is possibly TRBD1 (5 bases). V gave up 7 bases and J gave up 9 bases, with 10 bases separating them. Germline V lookup: CDR1 LNHDA, CDR2 SQIVND (reference sequence). The CDR3 consists of 11 residues. The CDR3 reads CASTTGGPQHF. CDR3 coding DNA: TGTGCCAGTACCACGGGGGGGCCCCAGCATTTT.

The genes are TRBV19 and TRBJ2-2, with D perhaps matching TRBD1 (6 bases). The V gene lost 11 bases and the J gene lost 3 bases, with 16 bases spanning the gap. This CDR3 region has 14 residues. CDR1 LNHDA and CDR2 SQIVND come from the germline V gene (reference sequence). The CDR3 coding sequence is TGTGCCTCAAACATAAAGGGGGACACCGGGGAGCTGTTTTTT. This encodes CASNIKGDTGELFF.

This clone was counted a few times. This chain uses TRBV4-1 with TRBJ2-3, with 12 bases aligning to TRBD2. The V gene's germline CDR1 is MGHRA and CDR2 YSYEKL. J was trimmed by 4 bases and V by 4 bases; bases with no gene match: 6. The CDR3 spans 16 residues. In nucleotides, the CDR3 is TGCGCCAGCAGCCCGCGACTAGCGGGGGAGGCAGATACGCAGTATTTT. Translating gives CASSPRLAGEADTQYF.

The V and J genes are TRBV30 and TRBJ1-6; tentative D call: TRBD1 (5 bases). The CDR3 is 16 residues long. Trimming left V 0 bases short and J 8 bases short, with 17 bases between. CDR1 is GTSNPN and CDR2 is SVGIG in the germline V gene (reference sequence). Written as DNA, the CDR3 is TGTGCCTGGAGTGTATCGAGGACAAGGGGCGATTCACCCCTCCACTTT. Protein sequence: CAWSVSRTRGDSPLHF.

The chain combines TRBV7-2 with TRBJ2-3; 9 bases agree with TRBD2. V dropped 2 bases and J dropped 3; count of bases not matched to a gene: 6. This CDR3 spans 16 amino acids. CDR1 and CDR2 (germline): SGHTA, FQGNSA. CDR3 sequence reads: CASSLLGAGGTDTQYF. The CDR3 DNA is TGTGCCAGCAGCTTACTGGGGGCGGGGGGGACAGATACGCAGTATTTT. Using reference TRBV7-2 and TRBJ2-3 for the parts outside the CDR3, the full variable domain is GAGVSQSPSNKVTEKGKDVELRCDPISGHTALYWYRQSLGQGLEFLIYFQGNSAPDKSGLPSDRFSAERTGGSVSTLTIQRTQQEDSAVYLCASSLLGAGGTDTQYFGPGTRLTVL.

Only one count was recorded for this clone. The chain couples TRBV28 to TRBJ2-7, with D possibly matching TRBD2 (6 bases). The germline CDR1 and CDR2 sequences are MDHEN and SYDVKM. V lost 4 bases to trimming and J lost 2 bases, with 15 bases between them. This CDR3 region has 15 residues. The CDR3 loop is CASSSIGEAAYEQYF. In DNA, the CDR3 is TGTGCCAGCAGTTCTATTGGGGAGGCGGCCTACGAGCAGTACTTC.

The chain employs TRBV5-6 and TRBJ2-5; possibly TRBD2 for D (6 bases). The assigned J gene may be wrong: the sequence end matches TRBJ2-7 better. The germline CDR1 and CDR2 sequences are SGHDT and YYEEEE. The CDR3 totals 14 residues. The CDR3 sequence: CASSLGGRAGEQYF. In DNA, the CDR3 is TGTGCCAGCAGCTTGGGAGGGAGAGCGGGCGAGCAGTACTTC.